Presented here are 9 T cell receptor beta chains from one specimen sequenced in a study of CD8+CD57+ T cells in acquired aplastic anemia. TCR beta VDJ and CDR3 profiles were obtained from a genomic DNA template. TCRdb reprocessed the reads via MiXCR and lists one record per CDR3 protein. The data show a few hundred thousand distinct CDR3 sequences, approximately 35% seen once. Sequenced material: sorted CD4+, CD8+, or CD8+CD57+ T cells (not recorded which) from PBMCs. Receptors were obtained from a human donor in good health, serving as a control.

In its sample, this clonotype was seen once. The conserved final phenylalanine or tryptophan is absent from the CDR3, which likely points to a read error. The chain employs TRBV15 and TRBJ1-2; no clear D. Germline CDR1 and CDR2: LNHNV and YYDKDF (reference sequence). The CDR3 contains 13 residues. The CDR3 loop reads CAASVKPGYGYTS. CDR3 sequence (DNA): TGTGCCGCCAGCGTAAAGCCTGGCTATGGCTACACCTCC.

In its sample, this clonotype was seen many times. J is TRBJ2-7 and V is TRBV12-3 or TRBV12-4; D assignment may be TRBD1 or TRBD2 (5 bases each). The CDR3 is 16 residues long. V was shortened by 2 bases and J by 2 bases, with 16 bases between the two germline ends. Written as DNA, the CDR3 is TGTGCCAGCAGTTTAAGCCAGGGAGTAGGGGCCTACGAGCAGTACTTC. Amino acids: CASSLSQGVGAYEQYF.

The chain employs TRBV18 and TRBJ1-1; D gene ambiguous. V lost 2 bases, J lost 1 base, and 8 bases lay in between. Germline V gives CDR1 KGHSH, CDR2 LQKENI. The CDR3 covers 14 residues. The CDR3 bases are TGTGCCAGCTCACCAGCGGCAGCGAACACTGAAGCTTTCTTT. It codes for CASSPAAANTEAFF. The entire variable domain, with the rest obtained from reference TRBV18 and TRBJ1-1, is as follows: NAGVMQNPRHLVRRRGQEARLRCSPMKGHSHVYWYRQLPEEGLKFMVYLQKENIIDESGMPKERFSAEFPKEGPSILRIQQVVRGDSAAYFCASSPAAANTEAFFGQGTRLTVV.

This clonotype was seen ten or more times. The rearrangement joins TRBV29-1 to TRBJ1-2; maybe TRBD1 (5 bases). CDR3 length: 12 amino acids. V lost 3 bases and J lost 0, with 5 bases in between. The germline CDR1 and CDR2 sequences are SQVTM and ANQGSEA. CDR3 protein: CSVDRANYGYTF. The CDR3, as DNA: TGCAGCGTTGACAGGGCTAACTATGGCTACACCTTC.

Many counts were recorded for this clonotype. The chain carries TRBV10-1 and TRBJ1-3; D is undetermined. Trimming pared 9 bases from V and 6 bases from J, leaving 9 bases between. The CDR3 sequence is 11 residues long. Germline CDR1 reads WNHNN; CDR2 reads SYGVQD (reference sequence). CDR3 loop: CASSFQNTIYF. CDR3 bases: TGCGCCAGTTCCTTCCAAAACACCATATATTTT.

The chain combines TRBV5-1 with TRBJ1-4; 8 bases line up with TRBD1. V shed 1 base and J 5 bases; nucleotides not matched to a gene: 7. This CDR3 spans 16 amino acids. Germline V gene data show CDR1 as SGHRS and CDR2 as YFSETQ. The CDR3 here is CASSLIGQGENEKLFF. CDR3 sequence (DNA): TGCGCCAGCAGCTTGATCGGACAGGGTGAAAATGAAAAACTGTTTTTT.

This clonotype was detected many times. J is TRBJ2-7 and V is TRBV7-9; D is unresolved. In germline, CDR1 is SEHNR, CDR2 FQNEAQ (reference sequence). This CDR3 has 15 amino acids. Trimming removed 2 bases at V and 1 base at J, with 12 bases between. In DNA, the CDR3 is TGTGCCAGCAGCTTATTTAAGGGTTCTTCCTACGAGCAGTACTTC. It codes for CASSLFKGSSYEQYF.

There are a few counts of this clonotype. This rearrangement joins TRBV12-3 or TRBV12-4 to TRBJ2-6, with 9 bases that match TRBD1. CDR3 length: 20 amino acids. After removal of 5 bases from V and 0 bases from J, the junction contained 14 bases not matched to a gene. The CDR3: CASSTKFDRGGLSGANVLTF. The CDR3 DNA is TGTGCCAGCAGTACTAAATTCGACAGGGGGGGACTCTCTGGGGCCAACGTCCTGACTTTC.

This clonotype was seen ten or more times. The rearrangement joins TRBV7-9 to TRBJ1-2, with D hard to call. The CDR3 has 13 amino acids. Germline assignment: CDR1 SEHNR and CDR2 FQNEAQ (reference sequence). V gave up 4 bases and J gave up 5 bases, with 11 bases separating them. The CDR3, as DNA: TGTGCCAGCAGCTCGGGCGGGATATATGGCTACACCTTC. Residues: CASSSGGIYGYTF.